What follows is one TCR beta chain and its context. The antigen is undetermined. This specimen comes from a study of T cell responses to AZD1222 COVID-19 vaccine. Study-level findings and limits: Repertoires were sampled only after the peak T cell response. An increase in Spike-specific TCR breadth and depth was observed after two AZD1222 doses. Nearly half of spike-specific TCRs reportedly target variant regions that are unmutated in the B.1.351 and B.1.1.7 variants.

The repertoire was sequenced with immunoSEQ multiplex PCR; TCRdb's copy has only in-frame clones and lacks some. The sample shows roughly 110,000 clones, about nine tenths of them seen only once. The clonotype was recovered from an adult who received the AZD1222 COVID-19 vaccine. The input for sequencing was peripheral blood, taken 28 days after the second AZD1222 dose.

Written as DNA, the CDR3 is TGTGCCAGCAGTTCCCGCAGCAGCACAGATACGCAGTATTTT. Translation: CASSSRSSTDTQYF. The gene calls are TRBV5-4 and TRBJ2-3; D not certain. The V gene's germline CDR1 is SGHNT and CDR2 YYREEE (reference sequence). Trimming removed 5 bases at V and 0 bases at J, with 10 bases between. The CDR3 extends over 14 amino acids.